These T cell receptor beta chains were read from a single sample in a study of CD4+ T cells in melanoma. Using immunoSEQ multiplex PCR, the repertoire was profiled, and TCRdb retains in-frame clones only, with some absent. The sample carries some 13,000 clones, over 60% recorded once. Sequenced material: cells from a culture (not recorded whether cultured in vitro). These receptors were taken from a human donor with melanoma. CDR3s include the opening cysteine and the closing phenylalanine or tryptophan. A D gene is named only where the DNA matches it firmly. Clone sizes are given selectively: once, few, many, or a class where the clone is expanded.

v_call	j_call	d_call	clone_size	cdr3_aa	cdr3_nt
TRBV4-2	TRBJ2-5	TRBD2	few	CASSRRLSGGAGETQYF	TGTGCCAGCAGCCGCCGACTAAGCGGGGGGGCCGGAGAGACCCAGTACTTC
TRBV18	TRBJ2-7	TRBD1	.	CASSAGQGLHEQYF	TGTGCCAGCTCAGCGGGACAGGGATTGCACGAGCAGTACTTC
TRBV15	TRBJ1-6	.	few	CATRDFSYNSPLHF	TGTGCCACCAGGGACTTCTCCTATAATTCACCCCTCCACTTT
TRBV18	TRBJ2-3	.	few	CASSPPLGLPGRTQYF	TGTGCCAGCTCACCACCCCTGGGCCTGCCGGGGCGTACGCAGTATTTT
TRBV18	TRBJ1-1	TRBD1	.	CASSGTGGVEAFF	TGTGCCAGCTCAGGTACAGGGGGGGTTGAAGCTTTCTTT
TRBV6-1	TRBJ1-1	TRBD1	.	CASSPDRLNTEAFF	TGTGCCAGCAGTCCGGACAGGCTAAACACTGAAGCTTTCTTT
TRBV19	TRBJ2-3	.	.	CASSIDRGGTQYF	TGTGCCAGTAGTATAGATAGGGGCGGCACGCAGTATTTT
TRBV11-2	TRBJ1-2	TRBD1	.	CASSSKGAGIEGYTF	TGTGCCAGCAGCTCAAAGGGGGCAGGGATCGAAGGCTACACCTTC
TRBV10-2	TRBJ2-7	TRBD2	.	CASSGGVAGASYEQYF	TGCGCCAGCTCGGGAGGAGTAGCGGGGGCATCCTACGAGCAGTACTTC
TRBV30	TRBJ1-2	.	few	CAWSGRSRSSYGYTF	TGTGCCTGGAGTGGGAGGAGTCGGTCAAGCTATGGCTACACCTTC
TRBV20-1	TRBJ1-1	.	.	CSASRGREAFF	TGCAGTGCTAGCAGGGGCCGTGAAGCTTTCTTT
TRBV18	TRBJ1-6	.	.	CASSPLGGGPYSSYNSPLHF	TGTGCCAGCTCACCACTCGGAGGGGGTCCGTACAGCTCCTATAATTCACCCCTCCACTTT